This TCR beta chain was identified during a study of blood T cell repertoires in COVID-19. Authors' data handling: Estimated nucleated cell counts came from reference gene primer amplification. The table came from immunoSEQ multiplex PCR; TCRdb's copy has only in-frame clones and leaves some out. V and J calls and clone size are given by that table; D and trimming were obtained from the DNA. The sample holds some 48,000 clones; about nine tenths are singletons and the top ten take less than 30%. Material: peripheral blood. This sequence was found in a woman older than 75 with acute or convalescent COVID-19.

The CDR3 region is CASSAQGEPSTDTQYF. The CDR3 DNA reads as TGCGCCAGCAGCGCCCAGGGCGAACCGAGCACAGATACGCAGTATTTT. The chain couples TRBV5-1 to TRBJ2-3, with a possible D match to TRBD1 (5 bases). The CDR3 consists of 16 residues. The V gene's germline CDR1 is SGHRS and CDR2 YFSETQ. V gave up 4 bases and J gave up 0 bases, with 15 bases separating them. Full variable domain (missing parts from reference TRBV5-1 and TRBJ2-3): KAGVTQTPRYLIKTRGQQVTLSCSPISGHRSVSWYQQTPGQGLQFLFEYFSETQRNKGNFPGRFSGRQFSNSRSEMNVSTLELGDSALYLCASSAQGEPSTDTQYFGPGTRLTVL.